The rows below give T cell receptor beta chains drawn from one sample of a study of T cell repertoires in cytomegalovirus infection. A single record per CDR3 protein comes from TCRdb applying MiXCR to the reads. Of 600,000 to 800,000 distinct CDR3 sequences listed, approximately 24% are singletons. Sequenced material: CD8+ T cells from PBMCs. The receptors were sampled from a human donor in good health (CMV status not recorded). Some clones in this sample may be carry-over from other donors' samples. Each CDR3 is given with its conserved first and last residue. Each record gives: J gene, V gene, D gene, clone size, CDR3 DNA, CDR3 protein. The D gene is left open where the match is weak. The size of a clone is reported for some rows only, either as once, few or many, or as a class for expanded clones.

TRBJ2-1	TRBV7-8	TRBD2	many	TGTGCCAGCACCTTTGGCGGGGGGGGCTACAATGAGCAGTTCTTC	CASTFGGGGYNEQFF
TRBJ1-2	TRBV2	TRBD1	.	TGTGCCCGCCCGGACAGGGGTGGAGGCTACACCTTC	CARPDRGGGYTF
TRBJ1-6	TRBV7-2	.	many	TGTGCCAGCAGCTCGCCCGATGGGGGGTGGTCTTCACCCCTCCACTTT	CASSSPDGGWSSPLHF
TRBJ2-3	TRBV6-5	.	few	TGTGCCAGCAGTTACTCCCGCGTAGATACGCAGTATTTT	CASSYSRVDTQYF
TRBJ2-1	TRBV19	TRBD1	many	TGTGCCAGTAGTATCGATCGGACAGGCGAGCAGTTCTTC	CASSIDRTGEQFF
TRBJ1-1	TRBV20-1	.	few	TGCAGTGCTAGAGATCGTCAGAACACTGAAGCTTTCTTT	CSARDRQNTEAFF
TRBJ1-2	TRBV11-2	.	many	TGTGCCAGCAGCTTCGGGGATAACTATGGCTACACCTTC	CASSFGDNYGYTF
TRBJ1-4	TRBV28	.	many	TGTGCCAGCAGTTTCATGGCGGGGAAACTGTTTTTT	CASSFMAGKLFF
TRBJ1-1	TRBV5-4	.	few	TGTGCCAGCAGCTTGGATCAGGGCGTGAACACTGAAGCTTTCTTT	CASSLDQGVNTEAFF
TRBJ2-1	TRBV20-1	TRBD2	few	TGCAGTGCTAGAGATTTTCGGGGGGAATCCTACAATGAGCAGTTCTTC	CSARDFRGESYNEQFF